These 17 T cell receptor beta chains share one sample of origin, sequenced in a study of early T cells in non-severe SARS-CoV-2 infection. TCRdb passed the 5' RACE reads through MiXCR, listing each CDR3 protein once. The data contain about 69,000 distinct CDR3 sequences, approximately 12% of them singletons. The sequencing input was whole blood. These receptors all stem from an adult who was a healthcare worker with PCR-confirmed SARS-CoV-2 infection or an uninfected control (not recorded which).

The chain has TRBV12-3 or TRBV12-4 and TRBJ2-3; weak D call: TRBD1 (6 bases). V was cut by 2 bases and J by 2 bases, with 14 bases left in between. The CDR3 extends over 16 amino acids. The CDR3 sequence: CASSLRQVYHTDTQYF. The CDR3 region has the DNA TGTGCCAGCAGTTTAAGACAGGTCTACCACACAGATACGCAGTATTTT.

This clonotype was picked up many times. The V gene is TRBV19, the J gene TRBJ1-1; possible D gene TRBD1, 5 bases. The CDR3 spans 14 residues. V lost 5 bases and J 2 bases, leaving 12 bases between the germline ends. CDR1 is LNHDA, CDR2 SQIVND, per germline (reference sequence). The CDR3 is CASSDWTLNTEAFF. The DNA for the CDR3 is TGTGCCAGTAGTGACTGGACACTCAACACTGAAGCTTTCTTT.

V and J are TRBV7-2 and TRBJ2-1; 15 positions agree with TRBD2. Trimming removed 2 bases from V and 7 bases from J; junction bases left unmatched: 12. The CDR3 has 19 amino acids. Germline V gives CDR1 SGHTA, CDR2 FQGNSA. The CDR3 DNA reads TGTGCCAGCAGCTTATCAAACTGGGGACTAGCGGGAGGAAGGAATGAGCAGTTCTTC. It specifies CASSLSNWGLAGGRNEQFF.

A note on this clonotype: One end of the junction does not line up with germline, which may come from a read error. V is TRBV6-2 or TRBV6-3 and J is TRBJ2-3; D may be TRBD1 or TRBD2 (5 bases each). The CDR3 has 16 residues. Germline CDR1 and CDR2: MNHEY and SVGEGT. The CDR3 loop is CASSYSQDSLSETQYF. CDR3 DNA sequence: TGTGCCAGCAGTTACTCACAGGACTCCCTCTCAGAGACGCAGTATTTT.

This clonotype was seen ten or more times. V gene TRBV28 combines with J gene TRBJ2-3; 8 bases line up with TRBD1. Unmatched junction bases numbered 2, after V lost 6 bases and J lost 6 bases. The CDR3 loop spans 12 amino acids. CDR1 and CDR2 (germline): MDHEN, SYDVKM. CDR3 DNA sequence: TGTGCCAGCAGACAGGGGGACGATACGCAGTATTTT. Translation: CASRQGDDTQYF.

This clonotype was seen ten or more times. The chain couples TRBV6-2 or TRBV6-3 to TRBJ2-5; no reliable D call. The CDR3 is 12 amino acids. The germline V gene has CDR1 MNHEY and CDR2 SVGEGT. The V end lost 0 bases, the J end lost 2 bases, and 1 base lay between the germline ends. CDR3 residues: CASSYSQETQYF. The CDR3 coding sequence is TGTGCCAGCAGTTACTCACAAGAGACCCAGTACTTC.

The V and J genes are TRBV5-1 and TRBJ2-7; the D gene is possibly TRBD1 (5 bases). Germline assignment: CDR1 SGHRS and CDR2 YFSETQ. The CDR3 covers 15 residues. The V gene lost 1 base and the J gene lost 2 bases, with 13 bases spanning the gap. For the CDR3, the DNA is TGCGCCAGCAGCTTGTTTGAAGGGGCCCCCTACGAGCAGTACTTC. It specifies CASSLFEGAPYEQYF.

This clonotype was recorded many times. The chain has TRBV5-1 and TRBJ2-3; D unresolved. The CDR3 is 14 amino acids. The germline CDR1 and CDR2 sequences are SGHRS and YFSETQ. Trimming removed 5 bases at V and 1 base at J, with 11 bases between. DNA for the CDR3: TGCGCCAGCAGGGTCCAGCCCGGCACAGATACGCAGTATTTT. Translation gives CASRVQPGTDTQYF.

The table lists this clonotype with a few counts. This sequence joins TRBV19 and TRBJ2-5; 12 bases align to TRBD2. With 4 bases clipped from V and 4 bases from J, the junction kept 10 bases outside the gene matches. Germline-derived CDR1 and CDR2 are LNHDA and SQIVND (reference sequence). The CDR3 extends over 17 amino acids. The CDR3 region is CASSKGLAGRVGETQYF. For the CDR3, the DNA is TGTGCCAGTAGTAAAGGACTAGCGGGAAGAGTCGGAGAGACCCAGTACTTC.

The genes are TRBV7-8 and TRBJ2-1; 9 bases match TRBD2. The CDR3 runs 15 residues. Germline CDR1 and CDR2: SGHVS and FQNEAQ. After removal of 1 base from V and 3 bases from J, the junction contained 1 base not matched to a gene. CDR3 loop: CASSLGLADYNEQFF. CDR3 nucleotide sequence: TGTGCCAGCAGCTTAGGACTAGCGGACTACAATGAGCAGTTCTTC.

Ten or more counts support this clonotype. The gene calls are TRBV6-6 and TRBJ1-5; TRBD1 aligns across 7 bases. Per the germline V gene, CDR1 is MNHNY and CDR2 is SVGAGI (reference sequence). The V gene end was trimmed by 6 bases and the J gene end by 7 bases; junction bases not matched to a gene: 12. The CDR3 is made up of 15 amino acids. The CDR3 region has the DNA TGTGCCAGCAGCGATCCCGGGACAGTCAAACAGCCCCAGCATTTT. Its translation: CASSDPGTVKQPQHF.

In this sample, this clonotype turned up many times. This chain links TRBV7-8 with TRBJ2-7, with D unresolved. The CDR3 runs to 14 residues. Per the germline V gene, CDR1 is SGHVS and CDR2 is FQNEAQ. V was clipped by 1 base and J by 4 bases, with 11 bases between them. CDR3 in DNA: TGTGCCAGCAGCTTAGGGGCAGGAAGATACGAGCAGTACTTC. Translated, it gives CASSLGAGRYEQYF.

A few counts support this clonotype. The rearrangement joins TRBV28 to TRBJ1-2, with D uncertain. Trimming took off 7 bases at V and 4 bases at J, with 10 bases between the two ends. There are 12 residues in the CDR3. Germline V lookup: CDR1 MDHEN, CDR2 SYDVKM. The CDR3: CASTPLGYGYTF. CDR3 nucleotide sequence: TGTGCCAGCACGCCCCTCGGCTATGGCTACACCTTC.

The genes are TRBV19 and TRBJ2-4; 7 positions agree with TRBD2. The V gene's germline CDR1 is LNHDA and CDR2 SQIVND (reference sequence). There are 17 residues in the CDR3. V dropped 6 bases and J dropped 1; count of bases not matched to a gene: 12. The CDR3 is CASSPTTGGGAKNIQYF. The CDR3 region has the DNA TGTGCCAGTAGCCCGACTACCGGGGGAGGGGCCAAAAACATTCAGTACTTC.

This clonotype was picked up a small number of times. In DNA, the CDR3 is TGCGCCAGCAGCTTGGAGGCAGGGGCCGGACTCGAAGCTTTCTTT. Translation: CASSLEAGAGLEAFF. This chain connects TRBV5-1 to TRBJ1-1; a possible D gene is TRBD1 (6 bases). Germline lookup yields CDR1 SGHRS and CDR2 YFSETQ. V was pared by 0 bases and J by 8 bases, with 17 bases between. The CDR3 loop spans 15 amino acids.

This clonotype was seen many times. The chain has TRBV5-1 and TRBJ2-7, with 10 bases identical to TRBD1. The J segment lost 0 bases and the V segment lost 3 bases, leaving 3 bases of the junction unmatched. This CDR3 contains 15 residues. The V gene's germline CDR1 is SGHRS and CDR2 YFSETQ. DNA of the CDR3: TGCGCCAGCAGCTCTCGACAGGGGGCCTCCTACGAGCAGTACTTC. Translating it yields CASSSRQGASYEQYF.

This clonotype showed up many times. The gene calls are TRBV25-1 and TRBJ1-1, with D perhaps TRBD1 (6 bases). V lost 2 bases to trimming and J lost 0 bases, with 7 bases between them. The CDR3 is 14 residues long. Germline V CDR1 and CDR2: MGHDK, SYGVNS. CDR3 nucleotide sequence: TGTGCCAGCAGTGAACAGGGGCTGAACACTGAAGCTTTCTTT. It is translated as CASSEQGLNTEAFF.